The 23 T cell receptor beta chains below all came from one sample that was sequenced in a study of somatic mutations in cytotoxic T cells in rheumatoid arthritis. TCRdb's table, derived via immunoSEQ multiplex PCR, lists solely in-frame clones and lacks some. The table shows about 23,000 clones, with roughly 80% occurring only once. Specimen: CD8+ T cells sorted from blood. The origin of the receptors is an adult with rheumatoid arthritis.

V usage is TRBV27 and J usage is TRBJ2-3; 9 bases align to TRBD1. The CDR3 loop spans 17 amino acids. The J segment lost 2 bases and the V segment lost 5 bases, leaving 11 bases of the junction unmatched. Germline lookup yields CDR1 MNHEY and CDR2 SMNVEV (reference sequence). The CDR3 DNA sequence: TGTGCCAGCAGTAAGAGTGGGACAGGGAGAATCACAGATACGCAGTATTTT. Translation: CASSKSGTGRITDTQYF.

The chain links TRBV7-9 to TRBJ1-4; TRBD1 matches at 10 bases. V was clipped by 4 bases and J by 8 bases; unmatched bases: 10. CDR3 length equals 16 residues. Germline lookup yields CDR1 SEHNR and CDR2 FQNEAQ (reference sequence). CDR3 sequence reads: CASSSLDRGLEEKLFF. The CDR3 DNA is TGTGCCAGCAGCTCACTAGACAGGGGGCTGGAGGAAAAACTGTTTTTT.

The rearrangement joins TRBV4-1 to TRBJ1-1, with a possible D match to TRBD1 (6 bases). The CDR3 has 17 amino acids. Trimming removed 0 bases from V and 4 bases from J, with 18 bases in between. The germline CDR1 and CDR2 sequences are MGHRA and YSYEKL. The CDR3 sequence: CASSQETNRVGSTEAFF. CDR3 in DNA: TGCGCCAGCAGCCAAGAAACGAACAGGGTCGGAAGCACTGAAGCTTTCTTT.

This chain's CDR3 is CATSQLYSNQPQHF. In DNA, the CDR3 is TGTGCCACCTCACAGCTCTATAGCAATCAGCCCCAGCATTTT. This rearrangement joins TRBV27 to TRBJ1-5; D unclear. V was pared by 10 bases and J by 0 bases, with 13 bases between. Germline V gives CDR1 MNHEY, CDR2 SMNVEV (reference sequence). The CDR3 runs 14 residues.

The chain combines TRBV6-4 with TRBJ2-3; possibly TRBD1 or TRBD2 for D (6 bases each). V was clipped by 3 bases and J by 1 base, with 8 bases between them. The CDR3 loop spans 14 amino acids. Germline V gives CDR1 MRHNA, CDR2 SNTAGT. CDR3 sequence: CASSEEGGTDTQYF. CDR3 DNA sequence: TGTGCCAGCAGTGAGGAGGGGGGCACAGATACGCAGTATTTT.

V and J are TRBV7-9 and TRBJ2-2, with TRBD1 matching over 8 bases. V trimming: 5 bases; J trimming: 5 bases; junction bases outside the gene matches: 10. There are 16 residues in the CDR3. Germline CDR1 SEHNR, CDR2 FQNEAQ (reference sequence). The CDR3 sequence: CASSRWTGRITGELFF. CDR3 nucleotide sequence: TGTGCCAGCAGCCGGTGGACAGGGCGGATAACCGGGGAGCTGTTTTTT. The variable domain in full, completed from reference TRBV7-9 and TRBJ2-2, reads DTGVSQNPRHKITKRGQNVTFRCDPISEHNRLYWYRQTLGQGPEFLTYFQNEAQLEKSRLLSDRFSAERPKGSFSTLEIQRTEQGDSAMYLCASSRWTGRITGELFFGEGSRLTVL.

The chain joins TRBV27 to TRBJ2-5, with D uncertain. The CDR3 is made up of 13 amino acids. The V end was cut by 6 bases, the J end by 5 bases, with 13 bases between. Germline loops: CDR1 MNHEY, CDR2 SMNVEV (reference sequence). The CDR3 DNA reads as TGTGCCAGCAGCATGGACCCGGAGGAGACCCAGTACTTC. Residues: CASSMDPEETQYF.

This clone was seen a single time. The chain couples TRBV5-6 to TRBJ2-1; D is uncertain. This CDR3 contains 13 residues. V gave up 1 base and J gave up 2 bases, with 4 bases separating them. Germline CDR1 reads SGHDT; CDR2 reads YYEEEE. The CDR3 DNA is TGTGCCAGCAGCTTGCCCGCCTACAATGAGCAGTTCTTC. This gives the protein CASSLPAYNEQFF. The full variable domain, in which reference TRBV5-6 and TRBJ2-1 provide the parts outside the CDR3, is DAGVTQSPTHLIKTRGQQVTLRCSPKSGHDTVSWYQQALGQGPQFIFQYYEEEERQRGNFPDRFSGHQFPNYSSELNVNALLLGDSALYLCASSLPAYNEQFFGPGTRLTVL.

The rearrangement uses TRBV11-1 and TRBJ2-7; possible D gene TRBD2, 6 bases. V shed 1 base and J shed 3 bases, with 13 bases lying between them. Germline V CDR1 and CDR2: SGHAT, FQDESV (reference sequence). The CDR3 has 15 amino acids. For the CDR3, the DNA is TGTGCCAGCAGCTTAGGGGGAGGAACACGCTACGAGCAGTACTTC. It specifies CASSLGGGTRYEQYF.

The chain links TRBV19 to TRBJ1-1; the D gene is possibly TRBD1 (5 bases). CDR1 LNHDA and CDR2 SQIVND come from the germline V gene (reference sequence). The CDR3 is made up of 15 amino acids. V was shortened by 3 bases and J by 1 base, with 12 bases between the two germline ends. CDR3 bases: TGTGCCAGTAGTATCGTCTCGGGGGGGAACACTGAAGCTTTCTTT. Translated: CASSIVSGGNTEAFF.

This rearrangement joins TRBV6-1 to TRBJ2-1; 8 nucleotides line up with TRBD2. Germline CDR1 reads MNHNS; CDR2 reads SASEGT. Unmatched junction bases numbered 5, after V lost 3 bases and J lost 4 bases. The CDR3 runs to 15 residues. The DNA of the CDR3 is TGTGCCAGCAGTGACCCCGGACTAGCTTACAATGAGCAGTTCTTC. Residues: CASSDPGLAYNEQFF.

This chain links TRBV6-5 with TRBJ1-1; D possibly corresponds to TRBD1 (5 bases). Per germline, CDR1 MNHEY and CDR2 SVGAGI. Trimming removed 6 bases at V and 4 bases at J, with 15 bases between. The CDR3 runs to 14 residues. The CDR3 nucleotides read TGTGCCAGCAGGATCGGCAGGGAGTTCACTGAAGCTTTCTTT. The encoded protein is CASRIGREFTEAFF.

CDR3 nucleotides: TGTGCCAGCAGTTACGTCCAGGGTGGCTACGAGCAGTACTTC. Translating gives CASSYVQGGYEQYF. V usage is TRBV6-5 and J usage is TRBJ2-7; D may be TRBD1 (5 bases). V lost 2 bases and J 3 bases, leaving 11 bases between the germline ends. This CDR3 is 14 amino acids long. The germline CDR1 and CDR2 sequences are MNHEY and SVGAGI.

The V gene is TRBV14, the J gene TRBJ2-1; 7 positions match TRBD1. The CDR3 has 12 amino acids. Trimming at V came to 8 bases and at J to 8 bases, leaving 6 bases not matched to a gene. Germline V gene lookup returns CDR1 SGHDN and CDR2 FVKESK. DNA for the CDR3: TGTGCCAGCGGACAGGTGTACTATGAGCAGTTCTTC. Its translation is CASGQVYYEQFF.

The V and J genes are TRBV7-9 and TRBJ2-7; 8 bases match TRBD1. V shed 5 bases and J 5 bases; nucleotides not matched to a gene: 17. Germline V gene lookup returns CDR1 SEHNR and CDR2 FQNEAQ (reference sequence). The CDR3 consists of 17 residues. Here the CDR3 DNA reads TGTGCCAGCAGCCCGACGCCTCCAGGGGGCTTACCTGACGAGCAGTACTTC. It translates to CASSPTPPGGLPDEQYF.

The chain has TRBV4-1 and TRBJ1-1, with 8 bases that match TRBD1. The CDR3 extends over 15 amino acids. Germline V gene lookup returns CDR1 MGHRA and CDR2 YSYEKL. Trimming cost V 4 bases and J 4 bases; bases outside gene matches: 8. The CDR3 loop is CASSRKQGGGTEAFF. Written as DNA, the CDR3 is TGCGCCAGCAGCCGCAAACAGGGGGGCGGCACTGAAGCTTTCTTT.

The chain is built from TRBV6-4 and TRBJ2-2, with TRBD1 matching over 7 bases. The germline gives CDR1 MRHNA, CDR2 SNTAGT. V gave up 2 bases and J gave up 6 bases; unmatched junction bases: 6. The CDR3 is made up of 15 amino acids. Here the CDR3 reads CASSDRSGGAGELFF. The CDR3 region has the DNA TGTGCCAGCAGTGACCGGTCAGGGGGAGCCGGGGAGCTGTTTTTT.

Concerning this clone itself: Other DNA sequences in this specimen translate into the identical CDR3. The genes are TRBV7-6 and TRBJ2-7; D is unresolved. Trimming removed 4 bases from V and 3 bases from J, with 10 bases in between. This CDR3 is built from 13 residues. CDR1 is SGHVS and CDR2 is FNYEAQ in the germline V gene. CDR3: CASSSGPNYEQYF. The CDR3 nucleotides read TGTGCCAGCAGCTCCGGACCTAACTACGAGCAGTACTTC.

This rearrangement joins TRBV13 to TRBJ2-1; D not resolved. CDR1 and CDR2 (germline): PRHDT, FYEKMQ (reference sequence). Trimming pared 5 bases from V and 6 bases from J, leaving 11 bases between. The CDR3 totals 13 residues. CDR3 loop: CASSPRPTNEQFF. CDR3 bases: TGTGCCAGCAGCCCCCGACCGACCAATGAGCAGTTCTTC.

This clone has a single count. The chain uses TRBV4-1 and TRBJ1-5, with D perhaps TRBD1 (6 bases). The V end was cut by 0 bases, the J end by 7 bases, with 10 bases between. Germline V CDR1 and CDR2: MGHRA, YSYEKL. The CDR3 contains 14 residues. CDR3 bases: TGCGCCAGCAGCCAAGAACAGGGCACCCAGCCCCAGCATTTT. Translation: CASSQEQGTQPQHF.

The rearrangement links TRBV7-2 to TRBJ2-7, with D perhaps matching TRBD2 (6 bases). CDR1 SGHTA and CDR2 FQGNSA come from the germline V gene. V lost 5 bases to trimming and J lost 4 bases, with 12 bases between them. CDR3 length equals 13 residues. CDR3 loop: CASSPAGGYEQYF. CDR3 bases: TGTGCCAGCAGCCCCGCCGGAGGGTACGAGCAGTACTTC.

This chain links TRBV4-1 with TRBJ2-6, with a weak D call TRBD1 (6 bases). In germline, CDR1 is MGHRA, CDR2 YSYEKL. V lost 1 base and J lost 7, with 14 bases in between. The CDR3 runs 16 residues. The CDR3: CASSQAQGPRANVLTF. CDR3 DNA: TGCGCCAGCAGCCAAGCCCAGGGGCCCAGAGCCAACGTCCTGACTTTC.

The chain carries TRBV4-1 and TRBJ2-7; D possibly corresponds to TRBD2 (7 bases). CDR1 is MGHRA, CDR2 YSYEKL, per germline. Deletions cut 0 bases from V and 4 bases from J, with 16 bases between. This CDR3 spans 16 amino acids. The CDR3, as DNA: TGCGCCAGCAGCCAAGATACGGGGGGCGGTAATTACGAGCAGTACTTC. Amino acids: CASSQDTGGGNYEQYF.